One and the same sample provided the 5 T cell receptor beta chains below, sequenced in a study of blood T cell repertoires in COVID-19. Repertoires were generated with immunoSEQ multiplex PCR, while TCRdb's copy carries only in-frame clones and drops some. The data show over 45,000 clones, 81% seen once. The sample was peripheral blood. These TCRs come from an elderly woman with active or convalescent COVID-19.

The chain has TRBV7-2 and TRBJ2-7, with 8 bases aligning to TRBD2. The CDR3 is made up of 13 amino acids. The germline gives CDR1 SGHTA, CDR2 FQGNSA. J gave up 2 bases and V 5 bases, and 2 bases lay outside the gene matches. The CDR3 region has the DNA TGTGCCAGCAGCCGCGGGGGGCCCTACGAGCAGTACTTC. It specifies CASSRGGPYEQYF.

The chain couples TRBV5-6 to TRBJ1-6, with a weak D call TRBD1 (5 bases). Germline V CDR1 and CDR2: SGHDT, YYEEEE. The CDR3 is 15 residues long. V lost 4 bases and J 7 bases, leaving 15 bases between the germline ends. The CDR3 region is CASSPWDFPNSPLHF. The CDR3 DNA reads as TGTGCCAGCAGCCCGTGGGACTTCCCAAATTCACCCCTCCACTTT.

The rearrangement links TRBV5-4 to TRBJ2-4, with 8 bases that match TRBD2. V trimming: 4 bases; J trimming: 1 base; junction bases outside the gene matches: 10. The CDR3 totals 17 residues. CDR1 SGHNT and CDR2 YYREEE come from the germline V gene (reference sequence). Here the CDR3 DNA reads TGTGCCAGCAGCACCCCGGGGGGGGGCGGTGCCAAAAACATTCAGTACTTC. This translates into CASSTPGGGGAKNIQYF.

The CDR3 sequence is CASSYGHQEAFF. The CDR3 region has the DNA TGTGCCAGCAGTTACGGGCATCAAGAAGCTTTCTTT. This sequence joins TRBV6-5 and TRBJ1-1; D is unclear. Germline values: CDR1 MNHEY, CDR2 SVGAGI. The CDR3 totals 12 residues. V was cut by 2 bases and J by 8 bases, with 9 bases left in between.

The CDR3 bases are TGTGCCAGTAGTACGCGGGACGGGACGCCTGAAGCTTTCTTT. It is translated as CASSTRDGTPEAFF. The chain is built from TRBV19 and TRBJ1-1; D might be TRBD1 (5 bases). Per the germline V gene, CDR1 is LNHDA and CDR2 is SQIVND (reference sequence). The CDR3 spans 14 residues. Trimming shortened V by 4 bases and J by 6 bases, and 15 bases separated the two germline ends.